This entry describes one T cell receptor (beta chain). This entry belongs to a study of blood T cells in healthy people across ages. Next came a second PCR, run for roughly 6 to 11 cycles, which used a sample-barcoded 5' primer along with a J-beta primer mix. TCRdb re-called the 5' RACE reads through MiXCR, storing one row per CDR3 protein. The table includes around 1.1 million distinct CDR3 sequences, more than 30% detected once. The sequence derives from a young man in good health. Sequences were obtained from blood.

CDR3 DNA sequence: TGTGCCAGCAGAACCGACAGGGAAACTAATGAAAAACTGTTTTTT. Its protein is CASRTDRETNEKLFF. The V call is TRBV6-6, the J call TRBJ1-4; 7 nucleotides line up with TRBD1. With V trimmed by 6 bases and J by 1 base, 5 bases remained unmatched. The CDR3 is 15 residues long. Germline CDR1 MNHNY, CDR2 SVGAGI (reference sequence).